These 2 T cell receptor beta chains share one sample of origin, sequenced in a study of read filtering for tumor transcriptome and immune sequencing. From approximately 430 ng of RNA, a library with molecular barcoded alpha/delta and beta/gamma adaptors was made. TCRdb reanalysed the reads using MiXCR and keeps one entry per CDR3 protein. The profile shows more than 100,000 distinct CDR3 sequences, 13% of them singletons. Input material: a population of CD138-negative cells sorted from bone marrow. All receptors derive from a donor aged 40 or over with multiple myeloma.

This clonotype appeared many times. This sequence joins TRBV27 and TRBJ1-6; D remains unclear. V lost 5 bases and J 9 bases, leaving 11 bases between the germline ends. This CDR3 is built from 13 residues. Germline-derived CDR1 and CDR2 are MNHEY and SMNVEV (reference sequence). The CDR3 here is CASSPSGSSPLHF. In nucleotides, the CDR3 is TGTGCCAGCAGTCCCTCGGGGAGTTCACCCCTCCACTTT.

The sample holds many counts of this clonotype. The rearrangement uses TRBV6-2 or TRBV6-3 and TRBJ2-3, with 9 bases aligning to TRBD2. The CDR3 covers 16 residues. The ends lost 5 bases at V and 1 base at J; junction bases unmatched: 7. Germline loops: CDR1 MNHEY, CDR2 SVGEGT. CDR3 in amino acids: CASSKPSGKRTDTQYF. The CDR3 DNA reads TGTGCCAGCAGTAAACCTAGCGGGAAGCGCACAGATACGCAGTATTTT.